This is a list of T cell receptor beta chains from one sample in a study of prognosis after radiotherapy for stage I lung cancer. TCRdb re-analysed the multiplex PCR reads in MiXCR, keeping a single row per CDR3 protein. The sample shows 20,000 to 25,000 distinct CDR3 sequences, roughly 47% of them seen only once. Sequencing was performed on PBMCs, taken before or after stereotactic body radiation therapy (not recorded which). The receptors stem from a donor of 50 years or more with non-small cell lung cancer. Each CDR3 is given with its conserved first and last residue. D genes are given only for firm matches. Clone size is shown for a subset of rows, as once, few, many or a class of expanded clone.

j_call: TRBJ2-1
v_call: TRBV11-2
d_call: NA
clone_size: NA
cdr3_aa: CASSLGSYNEQFF
cdr3_nt: TGTGCCAGCAGCCTCGGGAGTTACAATGAGCAGTTCTTC

j_call: TRBJ2-6
v_call: TRBV3-1
d_call: NA
clone_size: many
cdr3_aa: CASSPGWSGANVLTF
cdr3_nt: TGTGCCAGCAGCCCAGGGTGGTCTGGGGCCAACGTCCTGACTTTC

j_call: TRBJ1-1
v_call: TRBV19
d_call: NA
clone_size: many
cdr3_aa: CASSKQGNLNTEAFF
cdr3_nt: TGTGCCAGTAGTAAACAGGGAAATTTGAACACTGAAGCTTTCTTT

j_call: TRBJ2-7
v_call: TRBV4-2
d_call: TRBD2
clone_size: many
cdr3_aa: CASSQLSGSYEQYF
cdr3_nt: TGTGCCAGCAGCCAACTGAGCGGGAGCTACGAGCAGTACTTC

j_call: TRBJ1-2
v_call: TRBV6-5
d_call: TRBD1
clone_size: many
cdr3_aa: CASSYSRTGGTYGYTF
cdr3_nt: TGTGCCAGCAGTTACAGCCGGACAGGGGGTACCTATGGCTACACCTTC

j_call: TRBJ1-4
v_call: TRBV7-2
d_call: TRBD1
clone_size: many
cdr3_aa: CASSPTGATNEKLFF
cdr3_nt: TGTGCCAGCAGCCCGACAGGGGCAACTAATGAAAAACTGTTTTTT

j_call: TRBJ2-3
v_call: TRBV28
d_call: NA
clone_size: many
cdr3_aa: CASSLADSHLLTHTQYF
cdr3_nt: TGTGCCAGCAGTTTGGCGGACTCCCACTTACTCACACATACGCAGTATTTT

j_call: TRBJ2-1
v_call: TRBV5-8
d_call: TRBD2
clone_size: many
cdr3_aa: CASSLGLAGINEQFF
cdr3_nt: TGTGCCAGCAGTTTGGGACTAGCGGGGATCAATGAGCAGTTCTTC

j_call: TRBJ2-3
v_call: TRBV11-2
d_call: NA
clone_size: medium-sized
cdr3_aa: CASSLDVVDTQYF
cdr3_nt: TGTGCCAGCAGCTTAGATGTGGTGGATACGCAGTATTTT

j_call: TRBJ2-3
v_call: TRBV20-1
d_call: TRBD2
clone_size: many
cdr3_aa: CSARTLREAQTDTQYF
cdr3_nt: TGCAGTGCTAGAACTCTCCGGGAGGCCCAAACAGATACGCAGTATTTT

j_call: TRBJ2-7
v_call: TRBV18
d_call: NA
clone_size: many
cdr3_aa: CASSPQGDEQYF
cdr3_nt: TGTGCCAGCTCACCACAGGGAGATGAGCAGTACTTC

j_call: TRBJ2-5
v_call: TRBV20-1
d_call: TRBD2
clone_size: many
cdr3_aa: CSARDPLAGELETQYF
cdr3_nt: TGCAGTGCTAGAGACCCTCTAGCGGGAGAGCTCGAGACCCAGTACTTC

j_call: TRBJ2-1
v_call: TRBV29-1
d_call: NA
clone_size: many
cdr3_aa: CSVESYNEQFF
cdr3_nt: TGCAGCGTTGAATCTTACAATGAGCAGTTCTTC

j_call: TRBJ2-7
v_call: TRBV30
d_call: NA
clone_size: NA
cdr3_aa: CAWSSNRVREQYF
cdr3_nt: TGTGCCTGGTCTTCAAACAGGGTAAGAGAGCAGTACTTC

j_call: TRBJ1-1
v_call: TRBV11-3
d_call: TRBD1
clone_size: medium-sized
cdr3_aa: CASARTGAGTEAFF
cdr3_nt: TGTGCCAGCGCTCGGACAGGGGCAGGGACTGAAGCTTTCTTT

j_call: TRBJ2-7
v_call: TRBV6-1
d_call: NA
clone_size: medium-sized
cdr3_aa: CATGSLSLEQYF
cdr3_nt: TGTGCCACCGGGAGTCTCTCTCTCGAGCAGTACTTC

j_call: TRBJ2-2
v_call: TRBV6-2/TRBV6-3
d_call: NA
clone_size: once
cdr3_aa: CASTWWGVELFF
cdr3_nt: TGTGCCAGCACCTGGTGGGGCGTGGAGCTGTTTTTT

j_call: TRBJ2-2
v_call: TRBV19
d_call: NA
clone_size: many
cdr3_aa: CASSGLLTGELFF
cdr3_nt: TGTGCCAGTAGTGGGCTACTCACCGGGGAGCTGTTTTTT

j_call: TRBJ2-7
v_call: TRBV3-1
d_call: TRBD2
clone_size: many
cdr3_aa: CASSQGGAGGAYEQYF
cdr3_nt: TGTGCCAGCAGCCAAGGGGGAGCGGGAGGCGCCTACGAGCAGTACTTC

j_call: TRBJ2-1
v_call: TRBV27
d_call: NA
clone_size: NA
cdr3_aa: CASSSSGDSYNEQFF
cdr3_nt: TGTGCCAGCAGTTCCTCGGGAGATTCATACAATGAGCAGTTCTTC

j_call: TRBJ2-7
v_call: TRBV7-2
d_call: TRBD1
clone_size: many
cdr3_aa: CASSAARTGGYEQYF
cdr3_nt: TGTGCCAGCAGCGCTGCAAGGACAGGGGGCTACGAGCAGTACTTC

j_call: TRBJ2-1
v_call: TRBV7-6
d_call: TRBD2
clone_size: many
cdr3_aa: CASSFIAGGHSSYNEQFF
cdr3_nt: TGTGCCAGCAGCTTCATAGCGGGAGGGCATAGCTCCTACAATGAGCAGTTCTTC

j_call: TRBJ2-3
v_call: TRBV28
d_call: NA
clone_size: once
cdr3_aa: CSSSPRGQGTGTQYF
cdr3_nt: TGTTCCAGCAGTCCACGGGGTCAGGGTACAGGTACGCAGTATTTT

j_call: TRBJ2-3
v_call: TRBV5-4
d_call: NA
clone_size: NA
cdr3_aa: CASSSQDEPDTQYF
cdr3_nt: TGTGCCAGCAGCTCCCAGGATGAGCCAGATACGCAGTATTTT

j_call: TRBJ1-5
v_call: TRBV7-2
d_call: TRBD1
clone_size: NA
cdr3_aa: CASSSGDRGNHQPQHF
cdr3_nt: TGTGCCAGCAGCTCCGGCGACAGGGGTAATCATCAGCCCCAGCATTTT

j_call: TRBJ1-4
v_call: TRBV28
d_call: NA
clone_size: many
cdr3_aa: CASSLAGTANEKLFF
cdr3_nt: TGTGCCAGCAGTCTTGCCGGGACGGCCAATGAAAAACTGTTTTTT

j_call: TRBJ2-3
v_call: TRBV7-9
d_call: NA
clone_size: medium-sized
cdr3_aa: CASSLAGDGIADTQYF
cdr3_nt: TGTGCCAGCAGCTTAGCGGGGGATGGTATCGCGGATACGCAGTATTTT

j_call: TRBJ2-7
v_call: TRBV20-1
d_call: TRBD1
clone_size: many
cdr3_aa: CSAHYRQGAYEQYF
cdr3_nt: TGCAGTGCTCACTACAGACAGGGGGCCTACGAGCAGTACTTC

j_call: TRBJ1-2
v_call: TRBV7-9
d_call: TRBD1
clone_size: many
cdr3_aa: CASSLYPRGRVGYTF
cdr3_nt: TGTGCCAGCAGCTTATATCCCAGGGGGCGCGTGGGCTACACCTTC

j_call: TRBJ1-2
v_call: TRBV2
d_call: NA
clone_size: many
cdr3_aa: CASSELLLGYGYTF
cdr3_nt: TGTGCCAGCAGTGAACTTCTGCTCGGTTATGGCTACACCTTC

j_call: TRBJ2-1
v_call: TRBV19
d_call: TRBD2
clone_size: many
cdr3_aa: CASSTGLADYNEQFF
cdr3_nt: TGTGCCAGTAGTACTGGACTAGCGGATTACAATGAGCAGTTCTTC

j_call: TRBJ2-7
v_call: TRBV20-1
d_call: TRBD2
clone_size: many
cdr3_aa: CSAAGTSGLDEQYF
cdr3_nt: TGCAGTGCGGCCGGGACTAGCGGCCTCGACGAGCAGTACTTC